This T cell receptor beta chain was identified in a study of chemoradiotherapy in HPV16-positive cancers (dated by TCRdb to between 2020 and 2023). Broadly, across the study: Candidate HPV-specific T-cell clones and common TCR motifs were defined by functional T-cell assays performed on cells from two HPV16-positive patients. The study asked whether T-cell immunity against the HPV oncoproteins E6 and E7 changes during chemoradiotherapy and whether it affects survival. TCR repertoires from some 90 patients with HPV-related cancers were then used to track the candidate HPV-specific TCRs and motifs. The research as a whole found: Only a couple of HPV16-positive patients were used to derive the functional definition of HPV-specific T cells, and the survival association was reported for HPV16-positive patients. Improved recurrence-free survival in HPV16-positive patients was associated with expansion of HPV-responsive T cells during chemoradiotherapy. Expansion of candidate HPV-specific clones and E7-related TCR motifs was observed in the tumor microenvironment during treatment, whereas no such expansion was observed for non-HPV-specific T cells.

A remark on this clone: Its antigen remains undetermined. Base-call qualities are not available, and no considerably larger clone is one nucleotide away.

Because repertoires were sampled repeatedly during chemoradiotherapy, clonal expansion in the tumor microenvironment could be followed. The library was built by means of the immunoSEQ multiplex PCR assay. TCRdb re-hosts the immuneACCESS table, in-frame sequences only. Its copies lack some clones; in the studies checked, an unresolved V gene accounts for under half of them, and the cause for the rest is not known. Counted in this sample were about 22,000 clones; about 90% of them appeared once. The biggest ten clones account for less than 6% of the sample. The TCR sequence derives from a human donor with HPV-associated anogenital cancer. Sequenced here: blood, sampled from a patient who underwent chemoradiotherapy.

The CDR3 protein is CASSSGRAGYTF. The DNA is as follows: TGTGCCAGCTCCTCCGGCCGGGCCGGCTACACCTTC. The sequence links TRBV7-9 to TRBJ1-2; the D gene cannot be named for sure. The CDR3 starts with the cysteine, ends with the phenylalanine, and has 12 residues. Only the CDR3 part of the read is kept: 36 bases, read in frame from the first base. The trim is 8 bases for V and 8 bases for J, with a gap of 15 bases between the germline ends. The germline V gene (reference sequence) gives CDR1 as SEHNR and CDR2 as FQNEAQ.